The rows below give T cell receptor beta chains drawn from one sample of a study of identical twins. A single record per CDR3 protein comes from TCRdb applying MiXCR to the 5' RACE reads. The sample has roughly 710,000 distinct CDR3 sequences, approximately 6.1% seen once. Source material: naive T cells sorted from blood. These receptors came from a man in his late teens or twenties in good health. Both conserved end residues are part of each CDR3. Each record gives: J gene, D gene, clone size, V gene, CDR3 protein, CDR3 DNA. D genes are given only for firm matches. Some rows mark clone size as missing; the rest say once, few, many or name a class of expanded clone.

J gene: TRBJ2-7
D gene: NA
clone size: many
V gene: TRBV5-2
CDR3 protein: CASSSSAAGLGIYEQYF
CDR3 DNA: TGTGCCAGCAGCTCCTCGGCAGCGGGACTAGGAATCTACGAGCAGTACTTC

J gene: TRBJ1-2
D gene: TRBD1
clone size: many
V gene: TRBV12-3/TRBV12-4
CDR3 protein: CANPDRGNYGYTF
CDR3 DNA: TGTGCCAACCCGGACAGGGGAAACTATGGCTACACCTTC

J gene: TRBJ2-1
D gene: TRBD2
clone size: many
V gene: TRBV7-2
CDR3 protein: CASSWRTSGSSYNEQFF
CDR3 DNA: TGTGCCAGCAGCTGGCGGACTAGCGGGAGCTCCTACAATGAGCAGTTCTTC

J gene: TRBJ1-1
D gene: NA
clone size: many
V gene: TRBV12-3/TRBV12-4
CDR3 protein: CASSLTRGWGNTEAFF
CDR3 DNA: TGTGCCAGCAGTCTCACCCGGGGGTGGGGGAACACTGAAGCTTTCTTT

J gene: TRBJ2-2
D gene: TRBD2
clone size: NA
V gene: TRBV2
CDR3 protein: CASSVERDNTGELFF
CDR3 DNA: TGTGCCAGCAGTGTGGAGCGGGACAACACCGGGGAGCTGTTTTTT

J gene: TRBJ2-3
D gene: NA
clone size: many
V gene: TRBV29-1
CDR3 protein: CSAPIPDTQYF
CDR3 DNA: TGCAGCGCTCCAATCCCAGATACGCAGTATTTT

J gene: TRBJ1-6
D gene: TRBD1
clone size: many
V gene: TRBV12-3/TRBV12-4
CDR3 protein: CASSLEAGTGTSPLHF
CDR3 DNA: TGTGCCAGCAGTTTAGAGGCTGGGACAGGGACCTCACCCCTCCACTTT

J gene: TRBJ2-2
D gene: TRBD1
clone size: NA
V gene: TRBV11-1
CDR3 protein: CASRRQGARTGELFF
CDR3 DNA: TGTGCCAGCAGACGACAGGGGGCTCGCACCGGGGAGCTGTTTTTT

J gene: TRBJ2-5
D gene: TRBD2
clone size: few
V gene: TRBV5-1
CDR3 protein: CASSLAPAGEETQYF
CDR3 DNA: TGCGCCAGCAGCTTGGCGCCAGCGGGAGAAGAGACCCAGTACTTC

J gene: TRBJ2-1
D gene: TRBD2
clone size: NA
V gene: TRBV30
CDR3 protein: CAWILAGGNEQFF
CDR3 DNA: TGTGCCTGGATCCTTGCGGGAGGCAATGAGCAGTTCTTC

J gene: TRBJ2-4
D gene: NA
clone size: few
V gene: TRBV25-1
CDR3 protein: CASSGIDVSTKNIQYF
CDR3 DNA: TGTGCCAGCAGTGGGATTGATGTCTCGACCAAAAACATTCAGTACTTC

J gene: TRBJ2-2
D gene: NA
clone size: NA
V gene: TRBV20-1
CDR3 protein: CSARQRNTGELFF
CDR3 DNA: TGCAGTGCAAGACAGAGAAACACCGGGGAGCTGTTTTTT

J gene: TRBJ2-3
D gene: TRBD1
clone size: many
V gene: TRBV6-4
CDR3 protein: CASSDRGGAADTQYF
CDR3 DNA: TGTGCCAGCAGTGACCGAGGGGGCGCAGCAGATACGCAGTATTTT

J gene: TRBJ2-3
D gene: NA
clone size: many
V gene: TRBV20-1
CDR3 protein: CSARDPLARKTDTQYF
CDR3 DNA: TGCAGTGCTAGAGACCCTCTAGCGAGGAAGACAGATACGCAGTATTTT

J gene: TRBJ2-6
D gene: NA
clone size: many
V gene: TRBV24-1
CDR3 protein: CATSESTGANVLTF
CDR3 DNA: TGTGCCACCAGTGAAAGCACCGGGGCCAACGTCCTGACTTTC

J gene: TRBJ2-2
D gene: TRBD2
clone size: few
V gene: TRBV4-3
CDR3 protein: CASSQEASGTGELFF
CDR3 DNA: TGCGCCAGCAGCCAAGAAGCTAGCGGGACCGGGGAGCTGTTTTTT

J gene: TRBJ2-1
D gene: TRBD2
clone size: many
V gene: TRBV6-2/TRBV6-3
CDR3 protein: CASSYLAGMSLDEQFF
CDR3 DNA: TGTGCCAGCAGTTACCTAGCGGGAATGTCCTTGGATGAGCAGTTCTTC

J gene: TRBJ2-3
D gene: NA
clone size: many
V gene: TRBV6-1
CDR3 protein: CASRPLGTDTQYF
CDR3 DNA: TGTGCCAGCAGACCCCTAGGGACAGATACGCAGTATTTT

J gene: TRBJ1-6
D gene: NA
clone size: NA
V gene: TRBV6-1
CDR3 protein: CASRPAENSPLHF
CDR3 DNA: TGTGCCAGCAGGCCAGCTGAGAATTCACCCCTCCACTTT

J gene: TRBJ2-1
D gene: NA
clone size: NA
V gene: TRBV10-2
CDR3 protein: CASSERTGIRNEQFF
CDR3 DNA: TGCGCCAGCAGTGAGAGGACGGGAATTCGGAATGAGCAGTTCTTC

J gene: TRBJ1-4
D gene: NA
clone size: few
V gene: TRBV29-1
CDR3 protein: CSVEDTGQLNKLFF
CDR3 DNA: TGCAGCGTTGAAGACACAGGCCAGCTCAACAAACTGTTTTTT

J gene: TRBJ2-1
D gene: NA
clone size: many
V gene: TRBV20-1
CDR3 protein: CSARDRRNEQFF
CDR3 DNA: TGCAGTGCTAGAGATCGGCGTAATGAGCAGTTCTTC

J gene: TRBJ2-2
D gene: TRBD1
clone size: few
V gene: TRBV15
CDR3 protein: CATSRDRTGGPTGELFF
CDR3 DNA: TGTGCCACCAGCAGAGACAGGACAGGGGGACCCACCGGGGAGCTGTTTTTT

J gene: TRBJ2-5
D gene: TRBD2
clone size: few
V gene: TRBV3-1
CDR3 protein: CASSPTSGRAGDSLETQYF
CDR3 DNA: TGTGCCAGCAGCCCTACTAGCGGGAGGGCCGGTGATTCTTTGGAGACCCAGTACTTC

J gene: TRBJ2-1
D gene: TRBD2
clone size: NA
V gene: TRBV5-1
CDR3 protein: CASSAKREPYNEQFF
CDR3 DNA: TGCGCCAGCAGCGCCAAGCGGGAGCCCTACAATGAGCAGTTCTTC

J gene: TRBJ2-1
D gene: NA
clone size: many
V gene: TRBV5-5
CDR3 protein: CASSARPSSYNEQFF
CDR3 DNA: TGTGCCAGCAGCGCTCGCCCTAGCTCCTACAATGAGCAGTTCTTC

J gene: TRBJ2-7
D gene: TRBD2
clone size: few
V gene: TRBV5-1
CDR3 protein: CASSLGTSVSYEQYF
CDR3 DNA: TGCGCCAGCAGCCTTGGGACTAGCGTTTCCTACGAGCAGTACTTC

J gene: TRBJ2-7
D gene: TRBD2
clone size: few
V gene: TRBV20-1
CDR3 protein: CSAPGLAGGKSYEQYF
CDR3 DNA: TGCAGTGCCCCCGGACTAGCGGGAGGAAAATCCTACGAGCAGTACTTC

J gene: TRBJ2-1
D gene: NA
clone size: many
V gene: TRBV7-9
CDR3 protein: CASSTGGAGGLVEQFF
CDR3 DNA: TGTGCCAGCAGCACCGGTGGAGCGGGTGGGCTGGTGGAGCAGTTCTTC

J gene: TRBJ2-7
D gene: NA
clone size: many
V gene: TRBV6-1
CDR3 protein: CASRHQGVAGVNEQYF
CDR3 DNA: TGTGCCAGCAGGCATCAGGGGGTGGCGGGAGTAAACGAGCAGTACTTC

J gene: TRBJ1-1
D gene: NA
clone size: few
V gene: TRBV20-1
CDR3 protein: CSAKVWEMGMNTEAFF
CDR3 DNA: TGCAGTGCTAAGGTGTGGGAAATGGGCATGAACACTGAAGCTTTCTTT

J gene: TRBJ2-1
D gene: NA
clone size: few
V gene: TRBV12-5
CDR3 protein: CASGLSTGLDIFDEQFF
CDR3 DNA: TGTGCTAGTGGTTTGTCGACAGGACTAGATATTTTCGATGAGCAGTTCTTC

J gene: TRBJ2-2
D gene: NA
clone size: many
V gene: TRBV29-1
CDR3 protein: CSTRGADDTGELFF
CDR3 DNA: TGCAGTACCCGCGGGGCTGACGACACCGGGGAGCTGTTTTTT